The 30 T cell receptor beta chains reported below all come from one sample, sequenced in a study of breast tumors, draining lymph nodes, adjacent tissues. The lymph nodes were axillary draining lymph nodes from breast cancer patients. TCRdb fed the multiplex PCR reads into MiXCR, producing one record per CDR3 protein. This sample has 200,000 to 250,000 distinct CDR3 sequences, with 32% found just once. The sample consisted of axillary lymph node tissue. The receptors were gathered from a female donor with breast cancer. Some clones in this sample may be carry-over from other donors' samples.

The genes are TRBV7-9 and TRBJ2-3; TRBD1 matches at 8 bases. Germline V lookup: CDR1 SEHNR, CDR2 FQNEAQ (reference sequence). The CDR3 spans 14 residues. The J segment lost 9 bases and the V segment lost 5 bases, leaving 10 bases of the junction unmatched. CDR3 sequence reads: CASSPDRVTATQYF. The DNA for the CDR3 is TGTGCCAGCAGCCCGGACAGGGTTACAGCCACGCAGTATTTT.

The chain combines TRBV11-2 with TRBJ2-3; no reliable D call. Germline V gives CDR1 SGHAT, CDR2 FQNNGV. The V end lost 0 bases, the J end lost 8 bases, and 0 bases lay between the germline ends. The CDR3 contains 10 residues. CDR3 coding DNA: TGTGCCAGCAGCTTAGATACGCAGTATTTT. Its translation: CASSLDTQYF.

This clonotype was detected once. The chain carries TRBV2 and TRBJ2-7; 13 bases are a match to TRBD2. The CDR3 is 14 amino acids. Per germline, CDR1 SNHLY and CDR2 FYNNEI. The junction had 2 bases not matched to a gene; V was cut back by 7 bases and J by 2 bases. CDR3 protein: CASTTSGRTYEQYF. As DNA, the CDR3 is TGTGCCAGCACGACTAGCGGGAGGACCTACGAGCAGTACTTC. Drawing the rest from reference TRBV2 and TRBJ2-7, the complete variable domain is EPEVTQTPSHQVTQMGQEVILRCVPISNHLYFYWYRQILGQKVEFLVSFYNNEISEKSEIFDDQFSVERPDGSNFTLKIRSTKLEDSAMYFCASTTSGRTYEQYFGPGTRLTVT.

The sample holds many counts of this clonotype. In DNA, the CDR3 is TGTGCCAGCAGCTTAAGTGCGGGAGGGGTCACAGATACGCAGTATTTT. Protein sequence: CASSLSAGGVTDTQYF. V and J are TRBV7-3 and TRBJ2-3; 9 bases are a match to TRBD2. Germline CDR1 SGHTA, CDR2 FQGTGA. CDR3 size: 16 residues. Trimming at V came to 1 base and at J to 2 bases, leaving 4 bases not matched to a gene.

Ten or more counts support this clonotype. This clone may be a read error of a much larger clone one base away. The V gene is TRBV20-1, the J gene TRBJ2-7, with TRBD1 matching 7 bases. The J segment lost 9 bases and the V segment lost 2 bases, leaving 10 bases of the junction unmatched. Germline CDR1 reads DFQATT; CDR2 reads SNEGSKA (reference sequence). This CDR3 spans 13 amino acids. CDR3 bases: TGCAGTGCTAGAAGGCCCAGGGGGTGGGCGCAGTACTTC. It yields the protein CSARRPRGWAQYF.

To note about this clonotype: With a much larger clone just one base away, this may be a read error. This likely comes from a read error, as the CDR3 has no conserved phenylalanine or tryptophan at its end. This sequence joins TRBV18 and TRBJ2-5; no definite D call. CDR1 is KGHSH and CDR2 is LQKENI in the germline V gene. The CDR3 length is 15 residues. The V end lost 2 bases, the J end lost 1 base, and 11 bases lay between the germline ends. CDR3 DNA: TGTGCCAGCTCACCAGGGTTCAGCTCCCAAGAGACCCAGTACTCC. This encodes CASSPGFSSQETQYS.

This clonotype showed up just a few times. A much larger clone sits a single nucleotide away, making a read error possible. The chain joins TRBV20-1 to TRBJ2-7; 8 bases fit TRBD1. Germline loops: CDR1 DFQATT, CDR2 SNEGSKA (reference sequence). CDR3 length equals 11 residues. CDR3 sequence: CSISGGYEQSF. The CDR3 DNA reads TGCAGTATCTCAGGGGGCTACGAGCAGTCCTTC.

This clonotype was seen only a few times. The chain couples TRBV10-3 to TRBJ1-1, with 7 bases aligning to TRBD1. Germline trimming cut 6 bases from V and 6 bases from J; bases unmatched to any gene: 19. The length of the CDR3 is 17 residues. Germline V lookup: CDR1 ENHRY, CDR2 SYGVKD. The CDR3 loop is CAIRTGGSNRGGAEAFF. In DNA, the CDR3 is TGTGCCATCAGGACGGGTGGCAGTAACAGGGGAGGGGCTGAAGCTTTCTTT.

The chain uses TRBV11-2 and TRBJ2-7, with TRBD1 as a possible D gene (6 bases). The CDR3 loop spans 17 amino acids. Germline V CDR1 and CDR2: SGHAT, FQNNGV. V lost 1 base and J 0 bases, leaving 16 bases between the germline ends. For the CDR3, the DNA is TGTGCCAGCAGCTTAGGCAACAGGGCGCCTACCTCCTACGAGCAGTACTTC. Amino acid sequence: CASSLGNRAPTSYEQYF.

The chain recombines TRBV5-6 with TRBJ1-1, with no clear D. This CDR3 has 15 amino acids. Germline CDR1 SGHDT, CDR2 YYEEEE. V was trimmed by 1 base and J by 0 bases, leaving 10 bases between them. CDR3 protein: CASSLWTVVNTEAFF. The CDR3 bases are TGTGCCAGCAGCTTGTGGACGGTTGTGAACACTGAAGCTTTCTTT.

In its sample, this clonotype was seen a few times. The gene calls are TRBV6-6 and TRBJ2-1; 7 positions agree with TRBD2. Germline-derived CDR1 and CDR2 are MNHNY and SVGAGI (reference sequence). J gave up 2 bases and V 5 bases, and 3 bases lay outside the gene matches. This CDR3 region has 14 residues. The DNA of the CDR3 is TGTGCCAGCAGTCACGCGGGGGCCTACAATGAGCAGTTCTTC. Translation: CASSHAGAYNEQFF.

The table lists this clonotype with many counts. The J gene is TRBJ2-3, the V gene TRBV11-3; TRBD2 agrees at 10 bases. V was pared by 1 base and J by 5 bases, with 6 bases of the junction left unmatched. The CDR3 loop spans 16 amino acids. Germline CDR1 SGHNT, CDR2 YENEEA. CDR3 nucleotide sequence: TGTGCCAGCAGCTTAGGGGCTAGCGGGGGAGGAGATACGCAGTATTTT. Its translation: CASSLGASGGGDTQYF.

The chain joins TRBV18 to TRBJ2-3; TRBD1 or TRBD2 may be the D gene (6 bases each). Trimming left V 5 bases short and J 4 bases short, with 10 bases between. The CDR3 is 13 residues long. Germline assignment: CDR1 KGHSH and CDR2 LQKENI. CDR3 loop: CASSNREADTQYF. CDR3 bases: TGTGCCAGCTCAAACAGGGAGGCAGATACGCAGTATTTT.

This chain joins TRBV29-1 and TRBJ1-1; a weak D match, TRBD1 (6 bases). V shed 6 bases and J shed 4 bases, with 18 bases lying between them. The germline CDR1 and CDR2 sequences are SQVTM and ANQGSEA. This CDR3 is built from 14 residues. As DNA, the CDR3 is TGCAGCGTCCTACACAGGGCTATGAGCACTGAAGCTTTCTTT. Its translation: CSVLHRAMSTEAFF.

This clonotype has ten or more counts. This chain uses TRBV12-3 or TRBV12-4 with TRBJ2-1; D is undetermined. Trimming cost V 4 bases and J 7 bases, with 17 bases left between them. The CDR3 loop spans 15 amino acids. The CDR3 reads CASSSARGVLNEQFF. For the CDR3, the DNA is TGTGCCAGCAGTTCAGCCCGTGGCGTACTGAATGAGCAGTTCTTC.

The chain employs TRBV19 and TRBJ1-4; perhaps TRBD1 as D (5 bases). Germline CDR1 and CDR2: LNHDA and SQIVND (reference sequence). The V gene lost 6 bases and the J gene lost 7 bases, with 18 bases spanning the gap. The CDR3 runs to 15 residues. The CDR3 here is CASRPLGRASEKLFF. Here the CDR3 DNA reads TGTGCCAGTAGGCCCCTGGGACGCGCTAGTGAAAAACTGTTTTTT.

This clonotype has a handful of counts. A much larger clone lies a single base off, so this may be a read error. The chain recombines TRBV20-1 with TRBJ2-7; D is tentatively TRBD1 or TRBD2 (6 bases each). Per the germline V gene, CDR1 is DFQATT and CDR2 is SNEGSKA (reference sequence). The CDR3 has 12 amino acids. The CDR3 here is CSAGGGAGEPYF. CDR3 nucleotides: TGCAGTGCGGGGGGCGGGGCTGGGGAGCCGTACTTC.

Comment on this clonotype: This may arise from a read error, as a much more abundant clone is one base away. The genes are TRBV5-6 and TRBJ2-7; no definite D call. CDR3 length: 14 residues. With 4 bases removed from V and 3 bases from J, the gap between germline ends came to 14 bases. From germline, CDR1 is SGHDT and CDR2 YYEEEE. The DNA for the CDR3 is TGTGCCAGCAGCCCCCTCGCGGCCAACTACGAGCAGTACTTC. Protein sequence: CASSPLAANYEQYF. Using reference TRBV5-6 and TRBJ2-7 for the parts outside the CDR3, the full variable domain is DAGVTQSPTHLIKTRGQQVTLRCSPKSGHDTVSWYQQALGQGPQFIFQYYEEEERQRGNFPDRFSGHQFPNYSSELNVNALLLGDSALYLCASSPLAANYEQYFGPGTRLTVT.

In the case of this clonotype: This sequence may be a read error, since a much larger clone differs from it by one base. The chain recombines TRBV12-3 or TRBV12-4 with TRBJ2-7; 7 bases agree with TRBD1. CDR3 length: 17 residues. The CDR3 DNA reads TGTGCCGGCAGTTTAGGGGGCTATGACCGAGCTTCGGGCGAGCAGTACTTC. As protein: CAGSLGGYDRASGEQYF.

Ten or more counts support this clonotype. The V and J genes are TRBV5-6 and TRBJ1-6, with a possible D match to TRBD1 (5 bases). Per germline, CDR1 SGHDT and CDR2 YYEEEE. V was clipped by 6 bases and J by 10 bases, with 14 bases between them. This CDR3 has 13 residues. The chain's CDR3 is CASKLEGSSPLHF. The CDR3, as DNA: TGTGCCAGCAAGCTGGAGGGGTCCTCACCCCTCCACTTT.

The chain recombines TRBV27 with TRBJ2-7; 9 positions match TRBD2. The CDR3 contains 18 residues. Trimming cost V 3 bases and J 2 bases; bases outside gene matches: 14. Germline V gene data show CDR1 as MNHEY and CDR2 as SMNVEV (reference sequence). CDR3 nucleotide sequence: TGTGCCAGCAGTTTGCGGTTCGGCGGGGGGGGAAGAGCCTACGAGCAGTACTTC. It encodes CASSLRFGGGGRAYEQYF.

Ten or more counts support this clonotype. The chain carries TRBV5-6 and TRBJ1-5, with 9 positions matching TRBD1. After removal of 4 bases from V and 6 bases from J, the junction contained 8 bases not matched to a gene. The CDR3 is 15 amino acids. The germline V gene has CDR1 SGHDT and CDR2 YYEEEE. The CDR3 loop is CASSEGTGRSQPQHF. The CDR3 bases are TGTGCCAGCAGCGAAGGGACAGGGAGGTCTCAGCCCCAGCATTTT.

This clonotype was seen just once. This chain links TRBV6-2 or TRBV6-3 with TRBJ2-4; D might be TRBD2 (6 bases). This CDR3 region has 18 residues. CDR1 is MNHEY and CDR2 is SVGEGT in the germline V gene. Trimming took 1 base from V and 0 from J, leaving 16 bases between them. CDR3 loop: CASSYLGRGLLAKNIQYF. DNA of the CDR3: TGTGCCAGCAGTTACTTAGGGCGGGGACTTCTAGCCAAAAACATTCAGTACTTC.

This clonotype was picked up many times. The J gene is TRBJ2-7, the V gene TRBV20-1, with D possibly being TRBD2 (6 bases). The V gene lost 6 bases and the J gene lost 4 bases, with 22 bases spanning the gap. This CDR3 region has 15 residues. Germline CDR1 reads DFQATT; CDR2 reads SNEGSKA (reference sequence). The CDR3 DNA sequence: TGCAGTGCCAAAAAATGGGACTCGAAGTCGTACGAGCAGTACTTC. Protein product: CSAKKWDSKSYEQYF.

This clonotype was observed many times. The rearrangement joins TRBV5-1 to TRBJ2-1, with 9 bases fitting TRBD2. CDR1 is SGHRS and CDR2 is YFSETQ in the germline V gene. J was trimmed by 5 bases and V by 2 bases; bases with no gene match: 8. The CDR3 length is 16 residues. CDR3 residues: CASSFGLAGVDNEQFF. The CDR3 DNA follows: TGCGCCAGCAGCTTCGGCTTAGCGGGAGTGGACAATGAGCAGTTCTTC.

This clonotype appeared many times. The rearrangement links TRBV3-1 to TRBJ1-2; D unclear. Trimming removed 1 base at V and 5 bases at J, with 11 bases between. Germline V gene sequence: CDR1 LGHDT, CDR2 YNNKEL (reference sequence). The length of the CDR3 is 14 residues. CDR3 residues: CASSQGRRSYGYTF. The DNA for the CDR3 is TGTGCCAGCAGCCAAGGCCGACGGAGTTATGGCTACACCTTC.

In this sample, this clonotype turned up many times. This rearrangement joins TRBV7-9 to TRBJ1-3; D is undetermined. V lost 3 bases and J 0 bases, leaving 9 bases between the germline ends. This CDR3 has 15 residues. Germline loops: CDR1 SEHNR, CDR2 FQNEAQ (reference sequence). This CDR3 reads CASSFALLSGNTIYF. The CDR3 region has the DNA TGTGCCAGCAGCTTTGCCCTCCTCTCTGGAAACACCATATATTTT. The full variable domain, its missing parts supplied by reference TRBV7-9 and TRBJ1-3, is DTGVSQNPRHKITKRGQNVTFRCDPISEHNRLYWYRQTLGQGPEFLTYFQNEAQLEKSRLLSDRFSAERPKGSFSTLEIQRTEQGDSAMYLCASSFALLSGNTIYFGEGSWLTVV.

The CDR3: CASGGGGTSGELFF. DNA for the CDR3: TGTGCCAGTGGGGGGGGAGGGACTAGCGGAGAACTGTTTTTT. The chain uses TRBV9 and TRBJ1-4, with D maybe TRBD1 (5 bases). The germline gives CDR1 SGDLS, CDR2 YYNGEE. Trimming took 8 bases from V and 12 from J, leaving 23 bases between them. The CDR3 covers 14 residues.

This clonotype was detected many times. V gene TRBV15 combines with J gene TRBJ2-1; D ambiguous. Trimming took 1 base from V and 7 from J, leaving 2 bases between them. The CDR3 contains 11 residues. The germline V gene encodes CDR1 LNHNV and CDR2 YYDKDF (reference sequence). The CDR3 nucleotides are TGTGCCACCAGCAGAGTAAATGAGCAGTTCTTC. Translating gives CATSRVNEQFF.

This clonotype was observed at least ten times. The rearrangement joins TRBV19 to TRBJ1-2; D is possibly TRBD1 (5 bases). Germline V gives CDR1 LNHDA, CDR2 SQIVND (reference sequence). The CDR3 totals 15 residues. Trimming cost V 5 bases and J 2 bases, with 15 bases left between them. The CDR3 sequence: CASSGGLGQNYGYTF. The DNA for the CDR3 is TGTGCCAGTAGTGGAGGATTAGGACAAAACTATGGCTACACCTTC.